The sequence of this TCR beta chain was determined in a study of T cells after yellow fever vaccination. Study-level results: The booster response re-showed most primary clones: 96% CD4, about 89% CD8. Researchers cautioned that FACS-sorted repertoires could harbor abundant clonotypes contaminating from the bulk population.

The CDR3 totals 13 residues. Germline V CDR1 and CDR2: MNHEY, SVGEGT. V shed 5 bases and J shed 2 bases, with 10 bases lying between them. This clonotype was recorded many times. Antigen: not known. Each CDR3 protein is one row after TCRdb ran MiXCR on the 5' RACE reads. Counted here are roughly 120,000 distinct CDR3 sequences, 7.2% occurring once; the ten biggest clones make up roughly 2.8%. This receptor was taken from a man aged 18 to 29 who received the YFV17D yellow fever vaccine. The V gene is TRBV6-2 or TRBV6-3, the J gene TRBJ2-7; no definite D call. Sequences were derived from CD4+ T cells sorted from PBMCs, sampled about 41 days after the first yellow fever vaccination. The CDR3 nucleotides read TGTGCCAGCAGTGCGTACGAAGCCTACGAGCAGTACTTC. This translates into CASSAYEAYEQYF.